The 19 T cell receptor beta chains below all came from one sample that was sequenced in a study of shared clonotypes between healthy human individuals. Profiled with immunoSEQ multiplex PCR; TCRdb holds only in-frame clones, not every one. The sample carries some 1.5 million clones, over 95% recorded once. What was sequenced was naive CD4+ T cells sorted from blood. Stated subset: CD45RA+ positively selected. The source is a man under 40 in good health.

The CDR3 reads CASSSLGQGAETQYF. CDR3 sequence (DNA): TGTGCCAGCAGCTCACTCGGACAGGGCGCAGAGACCCAGTACTTC. The chain carries TRBV7-2 and TRBJ2-5; 8 bases are shared with TRBD1. There are 15 residues in the CDR3. Germline V lookup: CDR1 SGHTA, CDR2 FQGNSA. The V gene end was trimmed by 4 bases and the J gene end by 4 bases; junction bases not matched to a gene: 8. The entire variable domain, with the rest obtained from reference TRBV7-2 and TRBJ2-5, is as follows: GAGVSQSPSNKVTEKGKDVELRCDPISGHTALYWYRQSLGQGLEFLIYFQGNSAPDKSGLPSDRFSAERTGGSVSTLTIQRTQQEDSAVYLCASSSLGQGAETQYFGPGTRLLVL.

J is TRBJ1-4 and V is TRBV9; the D is unclear. The CDR3 runs to 13 residues. Germline V gene sequence: CDR1 SGDLS, CDR2 YYNGEE. V lost 1 base and J 7 bases, leaving 8 bases between the germline ends. The CDR3 here is CASSVSGSEKLFF. In nucleotides, the CDR3 is TGTGCCAGCAGCGTATCCGGGAGTGAAAAACTGTTTTTT. The full variable domain, its missing parts supplied by reference TRBV9 and TRBJ1-4, is DSGVTQTPKHLITATGQRVTLRCSPRSGDLSVYWYQQSLDQGLQFLIQYYNGEERAKGNILERFSAQQFPDLHSELNLSSLELGDSALYFCASSVSGSEKLFFGSGTQLSVL.

The rearrangement links TRBV6-5 to TRBJ2-3, with D tentatively TRBD1 (6 bases). The germline gives CDR1 MNHEY, CDR2 SVGAGI. The V and J ends lost 5 bases and 3 bases respectively, with 12 bases between them. The CDR3 totals 14 residues. CDR3 sequence (DNA): TGTGCCAGCAGTCCCCGACAGGTAACAGATACGCAGTATTTT. This codes for CASSPRQVTDTQYF.

The chain employs TRBV15 and TRBJ1-4; D may be TRBD1 (5 bases). Germline loops: CDR1 LNHNV, CDR2 YYDKDF (reference sequence). The CDR3 consists of 17 residues. V lost 5 bases, J lost 4 bases, and 20 bases lay in between. CDR3 in amino acids: CATSGTGTWRGNEKLFF. DNA of the CDR3: TGTGCCACCAGCGGGACCGGGACCTGGAGGGGTAATGAAAAACTGTTTTTT.

The chain couples TRBV7-2 to TRBJ2-1; the match to TRBD2 covers 12 bases. Looked up from germline, CDR1 is SGHTA and CDR2 is FQGNSA. V was clipped by 5 bases and J by 4 bases; unmatched bases: 6. The CDR3 loop spans 16 amino acids. The CDR3 DNA reads TGTGCCAGCAGCCCGACTAGCGGGAGAAGTTACAATGAGCAGTTCTTC. Its protein product is CASSPTSGRSYNEQFF.

The rearrangement joins TRBV19 to TRBJ2-3; 10 bases align to TRBD2. Per germline, CDR1 LNHDA and CDR2 SQIVND (reference sequence). V lost 6 bases and J lost 1; bases outside the gene matches: 4. The CDR3 has 15 residues. The DNA for the CDR3 is TGTGCCAGTAGCCTCAGCGGGAGGGGCACAGATACGCAGTATTTT. Translated: CASSLSGRGTDTQYF.

J is TRBJ2-5 and V is TRBV28; D unresolved. V lost 5 bases to trimming and J lost 0 bases, with 10 bases between them. The CDR3 totals 14 residues. Germline CDR1 reads MDHEN; CDR2 reads SYDVKM. The CDR3: CASSVRNHQETQYF. CDR3 DNA sequence: TGTGCCAGCAGTGTCCGCAACCACCAAGAGACCCAGTACTTC. Full variable domain (remainder filled in from reference TRBV28 and TRBJ2-5): DVKVTQSSRYLVKRTGEKVFLECVQDMDHENMFWYRQDPGLGLRLIYFSYDVKMKEKGDIPEGYSVSREKKERFSLILESASTNQTSMYLCASSVRNHQETQYFGPGTRLLVL.

The rearrangement links TRBV5-5 to TRBJ2-7; a possible D gene is TRBD2 (5 bases). Looked up from germline, CDR1 is SGHKS and CDR2 is YYEKEE (reference sequence). CDR3 size: 12 residues. The V end lost 0 bases, the J end lost 11 bases, and 12 bases lay between the germline ends. Written as DNA, the CDR3 is TGTGCCAGCAGCTTGGTGGGTACAGCGGAGTACTTC. Protein product: CASSLVGTAEYF.

The CDR3 spells CASSEMGLAGLYEQYF. Written as DNA, the CDR3 is TGTGCCAGCAGTGAGATGGGACTAGCGGGGCTGTACGAGCAGTACTTC. The chain joins TRBV2 to TRBJ2-7, with 13 bases aligning to TRBD2. Per the germline V gene, CDR1 is SNHLY and CDR2 is FYNNEI. This CDR3 contains 16 residues. V dropped 3 bases and J dropped 4; count of bases not matched to a gene: 6.

J is TRBJ2-5 and V is TRBV20-1, with 10 bases identical to TRBD2. V shed 7 bases, J shed 5 bases, and the junction held 1 base outside the gene matches. The CDR3 consists of 11 residues. Germline V lookup: CDR1 DFQATT, CDR2 SNEGSKA (reference sequence). This chain's CDR3 is CSVLAGETQYF. The CDR3, as DNA: TGCAGTGTACTAGCGGGGGAGACCCAGTACTTC.

A word on this clone: Its ends do not fully match the called genes, so a read error is possible. The chain joins TRBV5-4 to TRBJ2-3, with 9 positions matching TRBD2. CDR1 SGHNT and CDR2 YYREEE come from the germline V gene (reference sequence). This CDR3 has 16 amino acids. CDR3 nucleotides: TGTGCCAGCAGCTTGGGTACTAGCGGGCGCACAGATGCGCAGTATTTT. Translating it yields CASSLGTSGRTDAQYF.

V and J are TRBV4-3 and TRBJ2-1, with D unresolved. This CDR3 has 16 residues. Trimming took 3 bases from V and 5 from J, leaving 17 bases between them. Germline V CDR1 and CDR2: LGHNA, YSLEER. Written as DNA, the CDR3 is TGCGCCAGCAGCCAGGTCGCGACGAACTACAACAATGAGCAGTTCTTC. Its protein product is CASSQVATNYNNEQFF.

Notes on this clone: Other DNA sequences within the sample encode an identical CDR3. V usage is TRBV5-1 and J usage is TRBJ1-1, with D possibly matching TRBD1 (5 bases). CDR1 SGHRS and CDR2 YFSETQ come from the germline V gene. The CDR3 runs 16 residues. V lost 0 bases to trimming and J lost 0 bases, with 12 bases between them. As DNA, the CDR3 is TGCGCCAGCAGCTTGGGAAAGGGACCCATGAACACTGAAGCTTTCTTT. Translation: CASSLGKGPMNTEAFF. The full variable domain, rest sourced from reference TRBV5-1 and TRBJ1-1, is KAGVTQTPRYLIKTRGQQVTLSCSPISGHRSVSWYQQTPGQGLQFLFEYFSETQRNKGNFPGRFSGRQFSNSRSEMNVSTLELGDSALYLCASSLGKGPMNTEAFFGQGTRLTVV.

For this clone: This same CDR3 is encoded by further DNA sequences in the sample. The chain carries TRBV28 and TRBJ1-1; D unclear. The CDR3 extends over 12 amino acids. Trimming took off 3 bases at V and 3 bases at J, with 5 bases between the two ends. The germline V gene has CDR1 MDHEN and CDR2 SYDVKM. The CDR3 sequence is CASSLPHTEAFF. DNA for the CDR3: TGTGCCAGCAGTTTGCCTCACACTGAAGCTTTCTTT.

The chain employs TRBV15 and TRBJ2-7, with 12 bases matching TRBD2. CDR1 is LNHNV and CDR2 is YYDKDF in the germline V gene (reference sequence). V was clipped by 4 bases and J by 0 bases; unmatched bases: 4. The CDR3 consists of 16 residues. This CDR3 is CATSTLTSGSSYEQYF. The CDR3 DNA is TGTGCCACCAGCACCTTGACTAGCGGGAGCTCCTACGAGCAGTACTTC. The full variable domain, rest sourced from reference TRBV15 and TRBJ2-7, is DAMVIQNPRYQVTQFGKPVTLSCSQTLNHNVMYWYQQKSSQAPKLLFHYYDKDFNNEADTPDNFQSRRPNTSFCFLDIRSPGLGDTAMYLCATSTLTSGSSYEQYFGPGTRLTVT.

The V gene is TRBV6-1, the J gene TRBJ2-7; D not certain. Germline V gene sequence: CDR1 MNHNS, CDR2 SASEGT. The CDR3 has 13 amino acids. The ends were cut back, 3 bases at V and 6 bases at J, with 12 bases in the middle. The CDR3 region is CASSETASLEQYF. The CDR3 bases are TGTGCCAGCAGTGAGACGGCCTCCCTCGAGCAGTACTTC.

Points on this clone: The same CDR3 is also encoded by other DNA sequences in this sample. The V call is TRBV7-7, the J call TRBJ2-3; 13 nucleotides agree with TRBD2. There are 15 residues in the CDR3. The ends lost 5 bases at V and 6 bases at J; junction bases unmatched: 5. Looked up from germline, CDR1 is SSHAT and CDR2 is FNYEAQ (reference sequence). CDR3 nucleotide sequence: TGTGCCAGCAGCCTGGGACTAGCGGGATCTGATACGCAGTATTTT. Protein: CASSLGLAGSDTQYF.

The chain employs TRBV5-1 and TRBJ2-1; D may be TRBD2 (6 bases). Germline values: CDR1 SGHRS, CDR2 YFSETQ. The CDR3 sequence is 13 residues long. The V end was cut by 3 bases, the J end by 8 bases, with 12 bases between. CDR3 sequence reads: CASSWREVDEQFF. CDR3 coding DNA: TGCGCCAGCAGCTGGAGGGAGGTTGATGAGCAGTTCTTC.

This sequence joins TRBV7-9 and TRBJ2-7; 9 bases agree with TRBD2. V trimming: 6 bases; J trimming: 3 bases; junction bases outside the gene matches: 9. This CDR3 contains 15 residues. CDR1 SEHNR and CDR2 FQNEAQ come from the germline V gene (reference sequence). CDR3 amino acids: CASSFSGSPLYEQYF. The CDR3 DNA is TGTGCCAGCAGTTTTAGCGGGAGCCCTCTCTACGAGCAGTACTTC.